A single sample gave rise to the 7 T cell receptor beta chains below, sequenced in a study of CD8+ T cells in alopecia areata. Sequencing relied on a cDNA template that was reverse transcribed from extracted RNA. Assay used: immunoSEQ multiplex PCR; TCRdb lists only in-frame clones, some missing. The sample contains 200,000 to 250,000 clones, around three fifths of which appear only once. Treatment in this sample: oral pan-JAK inhibitor, 5-10 mg twice daily. The source material was CD4+ T cells sorted from blood, sampled at week 4, from a patient treated with tofacitinib. These receptors all come from a human donor with alopecia areata.

The gene calls are TRBV15 and TRBJ1-5; D unclear. CDR1 and CDR2 (germline): LNHNV, YYDKDF (reference sequence). V gave up 2 bases and J gave up 2 bases, with 4 bases separating them. The CDR3 sequence is 13 residues long. The CDR3 coding sequence is TGTGCCACCAGCAGACAGGGCAATCAGCCCCAGCATTTT. Protein: CATSRQGNQPQHF.

The rearrangement joins TRBV7-9 to TRBJ1-2; no firm D call. Per the germline V gene, CDR1 is SEHNR and CDR2 is FQNEAQ (reference sequence). V lost 2 bases and J lost 6, with 10 bases in between. The CDR3 length is 13 residues. CDR3 amino acids: CASSLTESNGYTF. DNA of the CDR3: TGTGCCAGCAGCTTAACAGAATCGAATGGCTACACCTTC. The variable domain in full, with the rest retrieved from reference TRBV7-9 and TRBJ1-2, is DTGVSQNPRHKITKRGQNVTFRCDPISEHNRLYWYRQTLGQGPEFLTYFQNEAQLEKSRLLSDRFSAERPKGSFSTLEIQRTEQGDSAMYLCASSLTESNGYTFGSGTRLTVV.

The table lists this clone with a few counts. The CDR3 spells CAIRRDLNTEAFF. The CDR3 bases are TGTGCCATCAGGCGGGACCTGAACACTGAAGCTTTCTTT. The chain is built from TRBV10-3 and TRBJ1-1; a weak D match, TRBD1 (5 bases). The CDR3 consists of 13 residues. Trimming removed 6 bases from V and 0 bases from J, with 8 bases in between. Germline-derived CDR1 and CDR2 are ENHRY and SYGVKD.

This chain connects TRBV2 to TRBJ1-1; D is uncertain. Trimming removed 2 bases at V and 0 bases at J, with 4 bases between. The CDR3 has 13 amino acids. CDR1 is SNHLY and CDR2 is FYNNEI in the germline V gene. The CDR3 coding sequence is TGTGCCAGCAGTGAATTGATGAACACTGAAGCTTTCTTT. This translates into CASSELMNTEAFF.

The chain is built from TRBV10-3 and TRBJ2-3, with no clear D. Deletions cut 2 bases from V and 3 bases from J, with 3 bases between. CDR1 is ENHRY, CDR2 SYGVKD, per germline. The CDR3 sequence is 12 residues long. The CDR3 nucleotides are TGTGCCATCAGTGAGCCTACAGATACGCAGTATTTT. The encoded protein is CAISEPTDTQYF.

The chain combines TRBV15 with TRBJ2-7; D perhaps matches TRBD1 (5 bases). This CDR3 is built from 13 residues. The germline V gene has CDR1 LNHNV and CDR2 YYDKDF (reference sequence). The V end lost 0 bases, the J end lost 9 bases, and 12 bases lay between the germline ends. CDR3 region: CATSREGGAGQYF. The CDR3 bases are TGTGCCACCAGCAGAGAAGGTGGGGCTGGGCAGTACTTC.

This chain joins TRBV30 and TRBJ2-2, with D perhaps TRBD2 (5 bases). This CDR3 region has 17 residues. V lost 6 bases and J lost 0, with 20 bases in between. Germline loops: CDR1 GTSNPN, CDR2 SVGIG (reference sequence). The CDR3 nucleotides read TGTGCCTGTCCCGTCGGCCGGGGAATGTCGAACACCGGGGAGCTGTTTTTT. This codes for CACPVGRGMSNTGELFF.